This TCR beta chain derives from a study of T cells in Graves' hyperthyroidism and ophthalmopathy. Germline V lookup: CDR1 LGHDT, CDR2 YNNKEL (reference sequence). V was shortened by 6 bases and J by 2 bases, with 12 bases between the two germline ends. The CDR3 is 14 residues long. Stable Graves' hyperthyroidism meant no ophthalmopathy progression within 18 months. Researchers took RNA transcripts and amplified the TCR beta CDR3 regions from them. HTBI primers were employed in a first-round RT-PCR of the TCR CDR3. TCRdb ran MiXCR on the multiplex PCR reads and lists one entry per CDR3 protein. The sample lists under 650,000 distinct CDR3 sequences, around 15% occurring once. This clonotype was detected many times.

The sequenced material came from blood. The source of this sequence is a woman younger than 45 with Graves' hyperthyroidism. The chain links TRBV3-1 to TRBJ2-3, with D tentatively TRBD2 (5 bases). CDR3 region: CASSTTGNTDTQYF. The CDR3 DNA reads as TGTGCCAGCAGTACGACGGGAAACACAGATACGCAGTATTTT.